The 30 T cell receptor beta chains below come from one sample, sequenced in a study of T cell responses to AZD1222 COVID-19 vaccine (dated by TCRdb to the early 2020s). The time point label, read with the paper, signifies: about 28 days (+/-7) after the second vaccine dose. Receptor libraries were prepared by the immunoSEQ multiplex PCR assay. The source is immuneACCESS, and TCRdb retained only in-frame sequences with V and J called. Part of the clones is not carried over; for the studies checked, unresolved V genes explain less than half of this, and the remainder is unexplained. The table for this sample lists 100,000 to 150,000 clones; roughly 91% of them were counted only once. The leading ten clones occupy 4% to 6% of the sample. The sequenced sample was peripheral blood, obtained 28 days after the second AZD1222 dose. Receptors were obtained from an adult who received the AZD1222 COVID-19 vaccine.

The chain is built from TRBV6-1 and TRBJ1-1; D is ambiguous. Germline V gene sequence: CDR1 MNHNS, CDR2 SASEGT. V was pared by 1 base and J by 9 bases, with 12 bases between. This CDR3 region has 13 residues. The CDR3 DNA reads as TGTGCCAGCAGTGAAGAGAAAAGGCTAAAAGCTTTCTTT. Protein product: CASSEEKRLKAFF.

This sequence joins TRBV10-1 and TRBJ2-5; TRBD1 agrees at 11 bases. The length of the CDR3 is 19 residues. Germline CDR1 and CDR2: WNHNN and SYGVQD (reference sequence). V lost 6 bases, J lost 0 bases, and 15 bases stayed unmatched. CDR3 sequence (DNA): TGCGCCAGCAGGTTCCGCATCGGGGGACAGGGGGAATACCAAGAGACCCAGTACTTC. This encodes CASRFRIGGQGEYQETQYF.

V usage is TRBV19 and J usage is TRBJ2-4; D gene uncertain. CDR3 length: 13 residues. Trimming pared 5 bases from V and 0 bases from J, leaving 5 bases between. Germline lookup yields CDR1 LNHDA and CDR2 SQIVND (reference sequence). The CDR3: CASSRGAKNIQYF. The CDR3, as DNA: TGTGCCAGTAGTCGTGGAGCCAAAAACATTCAGTACTTC.

V and J are TRBV6-1 and TRBJ1-2; D is unclear. CDR3 length: 12 amino acids. Germline CDR1 MNHNS, CDR2 SASEGT. Trimming shortened V by 0 bases and J by 8 bases, and 7 bases separated the two germline ends. The CDR3 DNA reads TGTGCCAGCAGTGAAGCGAAATTGGGCTACACCTTC. This translates into CASSEAKLGYTF.

The chain is built from TRBV19 and TRBJ1-1; D is ambiguous. The CDR3 covers 12 residues. Germline CDR1 and CDR2: LNHDA and SQIVND (reference sequence). The V end lost 5 bases, the J end lost 4 bases, and 8 bases lay between the germline ends. The CDR3 spells CASSFLTTEAFF. The CDR3 coding sequence is TGTGCCAGTAGTTTCCTCACCACTGAAGCTTTCTTT.

The chain has TRBV9 and TRBJ2-5, with 14 positions matching TRBD2. In germline, CDR1 is SGDLS, CDR2 YYNGEE. V gave up 3 bases and J gave up 5 bases; unmatched junction bases: 3. The CDR3 covers 15 residues. DNA of the CDR3: TGTGCCAGCAGCGGACTAGCGGGGGGGCGCGAGACCCAGTACTTC. Protein sequence: CASSGLAGGRETQYF.

Comments on this clone: Likely a read error: the CDR3 ends without its conserved phenylalanine or tryptophan. The DNA is omitted, as the CDR3 cannot be located on it reliably, and the CDR3 follows TCRdb's listing. The chain joins TRBV11-2 to TRBJ1-2. From germline, CDR1 is SGHAT and CDR2 FQNNGV. The CDR3 contains 9 residues when both ends are counted. The CDR3 region is CASSLRVVE.

V usage is TRBV7-2 and J usage is TRBJ1-2; D is unclear. This CDR3 comprises 16 residues. Germline lookup yields CDR1 SGHTA and CDR2 FQGNSA. Trimming stripped 1 base from V and 2 bases from J, with 14 bases between. The chain's CDR3 is CASSLVRGRENYGYTF. The CDR3 nucleotides read TGTGCCAGCAGCTTAGTTCGGGGTCGGGAAAACTATGGCTACACCTTC. Looking up the rest from reference TRBV7-2 and TRBJ1-2 gives the full variable domain: GAGVSQSPSNKVTEKGKDVELRCDPISGHTALYWYRQSLGQGLEFLIYFQGNSAPDKSGLPSDRFSAERTGGSVSTLTIQRTQQEDSAVYLCASSLVRGRENYGYTFGSGTRLTVV.

The V gene is TRBV25-1, the J gene TRBJ1-2; weak D call: TRBD1 (5 bases). Between the trimmed V and J ends, which lost 2 bases and 5 bases, there was a span of 15 bases. The CDR3 runs to 15 residues. CDR1 and CDR2 (germline): MGHDK, SYGVNS. As DNA, the CDR3 is TGTGCCAGCAGTGAAAATGGGACGGCGCGGTATGGCTACACCTTC. This sequence encodes CASSENGTARYGYTF.

This chain links TRBV19 with TRBJ2-4, with TRBD1 identical over 7 bases. This CDR3 has 14 amino acids. Trimming removed 5 bases from V and 2 bases from J; junction bases left unmatched: 3. The germline CDR1 and CDR2 sequences are LNHDA and SQIVND (reference sequence). CDR3 sequence (DNA): TGTGCCAGTAGTTCGACAGGGTCCAAAAACATTCAGTACTTC. It codes for CASSSTGSKNIQYF.

The chain is built from TRBV11-2 and TRBJ1-2; 11 bases agree with TRBD1. V dropped 1 base and J dropped 4; count of bases not matched to a gene: 2. Looked up from germline, CDR1 is SGHAT and CDR2 is FQNNGV. CDR3 length: 15 residues. The chain's CDR3 is CASSLGTGGSYGYTF. CDR3 DNA sequence: TGTGCCAGCAGCTTAGGGACAGGGGGCTCCTATGGCTACACCTTC.

J is TRBJ1-2 and V is TRBV9; a possible D gene is TRBD1 (5 bases). V dropped 0 bases and J dropped 6 bases, with 12 bases sitting between them. The CDR3 totals 14 residues. Looked up from germline, CDR1 is SGDLS and CDR2 is YYNGEE. The CDR3 coding sequence is TGTGCCAGCAGCGTAGCCGACAGACGAGATGGCTACACCTTC. Protein: CASSVADRRDGYTF.

This clone was recorded once. CDR3 bases: TGTGCCATTATGACTAGCGGGATAAGCGGCGGGGAGCTGTTTTTT. The encoded protein is CAIMTSGISGGELFF. V and J are TRBV10-3 and TRBJ2-2; 11 bases map to TRBD2. The CDR3 has 15 amino acids. V lost 9 bases to trimming and J lost 7 bases; unmatched junction nucleotides: 10. CDR1 ENHRY and CDR2 SYGVKD come from the germline V gene.

The rearrangement links TRBV18 to TRBJ1-2, with no clear D. Germline values: CDR1 KGHSH, CDR2 LQKENI. Trimming stripped 3 bases from V and 0 bases from J, with 11 bases between. The CDR3 has 15 amino acids. The chain's CDR3 is CASSPEAESNYGYTF. CDR3 DNA sequence: TGTGCCAGCTCACCTGAGGCAGAGTCTAACTATGGCTACACCTTC. The full variable domain, in which reference TRBV18 and TRBJ1-2 provide the parts outside the CDR3, is NAGVMQNPRHLVRRRGQEARLRCSPMKGHSHVYWYRQLPEEGLKFMVYLQKENIIDESGMPKERFSAEFPKEGPSILRIQQVVRGDSAAYFCASSPEAESNYGYTFGSGTRLTVV.

The V and J genes are TRBV7-8 and TRBJ2-7; 7 positions match TRBD1. CDR3 size: 14 residues. V was pared by 3 bases and J by 3 bases, with 5 bases of the junction left unmatched. Germline V gene lookup returns CDR1 SGHVS and CDR2 FQNEAQ. As DNA, the CDR3 is TGTGCCAGCAGCTTCCGGGACAGCAACTACGAGCAGTACTTC. Protein: CASSFRDSNYEQYF.

This chain joins TRBV27 and TRBJ2-1; a possible D gene is TRBD1 (6 bases). Trimming stripped 5 bases from V and 10 bases from J, with 12 bases between. Germline lookup yields CDR1 MNHEY and CDR2 SMNVEV (reference sequence). The CDR3 extends over 12 amino acids. The CDR3 region has the DNA TGTGCCAGCAGTGTCGTGCAGGGGGAGCAGTTCTTC. This sequence encodes CASSVVQGEQFF.

This clone was counted between two and nine times. The chain links TRBV13 to TRBJ2-7, with TRBD2 matching over 10 bases. The germline CDR1 and CDR2 sequences are PRHDT and FYEKMQ (reference sequence). J was trimmed by 4 bases and V by 4 bases; bases with no gene match: 10. The CDR3 contains 16 residues. The CDR3 nucleotides are TGTGCCAGCAGCTCGTCAAGCGGGGGGGTCAAGTACGAGCAGTACTTC. Residues: CASSSSSGGVKYEQYF.

The chain recombines TRBV7-2 with TRBJ2-7; D possibly matches TRBD1 or TRBD2 (5 bases each). The CDR3 length is 15 residues. Per germline, CDR1 SGHTA and CDR2 FQGNSA. Trimming took off 4 bases at V and 7 bases at J, with 20 bases between the two ends. As DNA, the CDR3 is TGTGCCAGCAGCTCGGGGACGGGCGTGATCGGGGAGCAGTACTTC. Its translation: CASSSGTGVIGEQYF.

The chain has TRBV29-1 and TRBJ2-7; tentative D call: TRBD2 (6 bases). V lost 4 bases and J lost 0, with 10 bases in between. Germline V gene sequence: CDR1 SQVTM, CDR2 ANQGSEA. The CDR3 sequence is 13 residues long. The CDR3 region is CSVVGGSSYEQYF. The CDR3 DNA follows: TGCAGCGTTGTTGGAGGGAGCTCCTACGAGCAGTACTTC.

The genes are TRBV11-2 and TRBJ1-1; 7 positions agree with TRBD1. Germline V gives CDR1 SGHAT, CDR2 FQNNGV. The CDR3 has 16 residues. The trim removed 3 bases at V and 1 base at J, leaving 8 bases unmatched. CDR3 region: CASSFSSGQPNTEAFF. CDR3 in DNA: TGTGCCAGCAGCTTCTCCTCGGGACAGCCGAACACTGAAGCTTTCTTT.

The chain is built from TRBV5-1 and TRBJ1-5, with no clear D. Germline CDR1 SGHRS, CDR2 YFSETQ. With 4 bases removed from V and 3 bases from J, the gap between germline ends came to 11 bases. The CDR3 is made up of 14 amino acids. The CDR3 nucleotides are TGCGCCAGCAGCAGGGATGGACCCAATCAGCCCCAGCATTTT. It encodes CASSRDGPNQPQHF.

V gene TRBV28 combines with J gene TRBJ1-5; tentatively, D is TRBD1 (6 bases). V dropped 3 bases and J dropped 4 bases, with 16 bases sitting between them. Germline V gives CDR1 MDHEN, CDR2 SYDVKM. The CDR3 consists of 16 residues. This CDR3 is CASSLKGGLVNQPQHF. The CDR3 DNA sequence: TGTGCCAGCAGTTTGAAGGGGGGCTTAGTTAATCAGCCCCAGCATTTT.

The chain employs TRBV5-1 and TRBJ1-1; 7 bases align to TRBD1. The trim removed 1 base at V and 3 bases at J, leaving 3 bases unmatched. In germline, CDR1 is SGHRS, CDR2 YFSETQ. CDR3 length equals 14 residues. The CDR3 bases are TGCGCCAGCAGCTTGACAGGGGCAGACACTGAAGCTTTCTTT. It yields the protein CASSLTGADTEAFF.

The gene calls are TRBV7-2 and TRBJ2-5, with unresolved D. V lost 0 bases and J lost 1, with 6 bases in between. The germline gives CDR1 SGHTA, CDR2 FQGNSA. The CDR3 is 14 amino acids. CDR3 residues: CASSLASRQETQYF. CDR3 bases: TGTGCCAGCAGCTTAGCCAGTCGCCAAGAGACCCAGTACTTC.

The chain carries TRBV25-1 and TRBJ2-7; unclear D gene. Germline V gives CDR1 MGHDK, CDR2 SYGVNS. The V end was cut by 2 bases, the J end by 4 bases, with 12 bases between. The CDR3 spans 14 residues. CDR3 protein: CASSESFTPYEQYF. The DNA for the CDR3 is TGTGCCAGCAGTGAAAGCTTTACCCCTTACGAGCAGTACTTC.

The chain uses TRBV10-2 and TRBJ2-2; D ambiguous. This CDR3 contains 14 residues. With 6 bases removed from V and 1 base from J, the gap between germline ends came to 9 bases. CDR1 WSHSY and CDR2 SAAADI come from the germline V gene. CDR3 sequence: CASSQVGNTGELFF. The CDR3 DNA sequence: TGCGCCAGCAGCCAGGTCGGGAACACCGGGGAGCTGTTTTTT.

V and J are TRBV7-8 and TRBJ1-5; D remains ambiguous. Germline values: CDR1 SGHVS, CDR2 FQNEAQ. CDR3 length: 17 amino acids. V was cut by 5 bases and J by 1 base, with 18 bases left in between. DNA for the CDR3: TGTGCCAGCAGCAGACGGGCCAATGTCCTGAGCAATCAGCCCCAGCATTTT. This sequence encodes CASSRRANVLSNQPQHF. The complete variable domain, with remaining parts taken from reference TRBV7-8 and TRBJ1-5, reads GAGVSQSPRYKVAKRGQDVALRCDPISGHVSLFWYQQALGQGPEFLTYFQNEAQLDKSGLPSDRFFAERPEGSVSTLKIQRTQQEDSAVYLCASSRRANVLSNQPQHFGDGTRLSIL.

This clone was found once. CDR3 protein: CASSQRITRSRTVVVTIYF. As DNA, the CDR3 is TGTGCCAGCAGCCAGAGAATCACCCGGAGCCGGACAGTCGTAGTGACCATATATTTT. V gene TRBV4-2 combines with J gene TRBJ1-3; TRBD1 is a possible D gene (6 bases). The CDR3 has 19 amino acids. CDR1 and CDR2 (germline): LGHNA, YNFKEQ. V was trimmed by 3 bases and J by 10 bases, leaving 31 bases between them.

The chain employs TRBV6-1 and TRBJ1-5; D uncertain. Germline V gene data show CDR1 as MNHNS and CDR2 as SASEGT. Trimming took off 1 base at V and 6 bases at J, with 10 bases between the two ends. The CDR3 contains 14 residues. CDR3 DNA: TGTGCCAGCAGTGAAGTTTGGGCGGCTCAGCCCCAGCATTTT. Its protein is CASSEVWAAQPQHF.

The chain combines TRBV5-6 with TRBJ1-1; no reliable D call. This CDR3 region has 14 residues. The germline CDR1 and CDR2 sequences are SGHDT and YYEEEE. The V and J ends lost 0 bases and 1 base respectively, with 7 bases between them. The CDR3 DNA is TGTGCCAGCAGCTTGGTACAGTCGAACACTGAAGCTTTCTTT. This gives the protein CASSLVQSNTEAFF.